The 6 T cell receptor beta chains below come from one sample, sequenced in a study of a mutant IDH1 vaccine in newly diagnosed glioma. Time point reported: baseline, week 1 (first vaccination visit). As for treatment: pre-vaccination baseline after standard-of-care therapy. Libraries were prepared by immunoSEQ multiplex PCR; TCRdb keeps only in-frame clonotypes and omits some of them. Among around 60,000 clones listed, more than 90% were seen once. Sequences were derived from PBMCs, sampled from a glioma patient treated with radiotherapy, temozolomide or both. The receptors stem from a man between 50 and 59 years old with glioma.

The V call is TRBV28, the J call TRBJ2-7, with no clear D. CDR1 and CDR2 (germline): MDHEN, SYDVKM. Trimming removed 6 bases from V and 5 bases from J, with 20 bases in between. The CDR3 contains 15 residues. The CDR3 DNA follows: TGTGCCAGCAGCTCCCCCGACACGACGGGCGACGAGCAGTACTTC. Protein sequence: CASSSPDTTGDEQYF.

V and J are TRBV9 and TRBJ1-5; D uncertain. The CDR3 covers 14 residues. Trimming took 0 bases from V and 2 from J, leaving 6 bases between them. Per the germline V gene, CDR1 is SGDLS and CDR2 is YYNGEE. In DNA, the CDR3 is TGTGCCAGCAGCGTAGGCAGTGGCAATCAGCCCCAGCATTTT. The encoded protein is CASSVGSGNQPQHF.

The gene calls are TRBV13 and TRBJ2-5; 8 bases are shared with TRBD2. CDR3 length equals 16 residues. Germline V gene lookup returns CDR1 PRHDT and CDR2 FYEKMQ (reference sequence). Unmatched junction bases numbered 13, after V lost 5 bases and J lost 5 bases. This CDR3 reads CASSIRTSLDGETQYF. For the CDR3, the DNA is TGTGCCAGCAGCATCAGGACTAGCTTAGATGGCGAGACCCAGTACTTC.

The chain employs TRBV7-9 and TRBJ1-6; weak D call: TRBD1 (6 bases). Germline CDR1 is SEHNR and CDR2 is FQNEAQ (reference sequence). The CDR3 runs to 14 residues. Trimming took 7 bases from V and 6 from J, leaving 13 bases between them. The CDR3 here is CASTHRAPNSPLHF. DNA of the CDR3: TGTGCCAGCACCCACAGGGCTCCTAATTCACCCCTCCACTTT.

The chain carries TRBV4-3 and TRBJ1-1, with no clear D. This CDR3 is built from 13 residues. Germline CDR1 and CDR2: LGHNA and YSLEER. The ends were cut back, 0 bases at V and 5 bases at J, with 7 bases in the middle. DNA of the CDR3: TGCGCCAGCAGCCAAGATGGTGGAACTGAAGCTTTCTTT. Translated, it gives CASSQDGGTEAFF.

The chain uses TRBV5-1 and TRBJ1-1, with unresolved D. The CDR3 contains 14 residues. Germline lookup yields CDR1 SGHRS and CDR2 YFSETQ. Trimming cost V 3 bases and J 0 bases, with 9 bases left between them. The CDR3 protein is CASSSPGLNTEAFF. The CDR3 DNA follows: TGCGCCAGCAGCTCACCCGGATTGAACACTGAAGCTTTCTTT.